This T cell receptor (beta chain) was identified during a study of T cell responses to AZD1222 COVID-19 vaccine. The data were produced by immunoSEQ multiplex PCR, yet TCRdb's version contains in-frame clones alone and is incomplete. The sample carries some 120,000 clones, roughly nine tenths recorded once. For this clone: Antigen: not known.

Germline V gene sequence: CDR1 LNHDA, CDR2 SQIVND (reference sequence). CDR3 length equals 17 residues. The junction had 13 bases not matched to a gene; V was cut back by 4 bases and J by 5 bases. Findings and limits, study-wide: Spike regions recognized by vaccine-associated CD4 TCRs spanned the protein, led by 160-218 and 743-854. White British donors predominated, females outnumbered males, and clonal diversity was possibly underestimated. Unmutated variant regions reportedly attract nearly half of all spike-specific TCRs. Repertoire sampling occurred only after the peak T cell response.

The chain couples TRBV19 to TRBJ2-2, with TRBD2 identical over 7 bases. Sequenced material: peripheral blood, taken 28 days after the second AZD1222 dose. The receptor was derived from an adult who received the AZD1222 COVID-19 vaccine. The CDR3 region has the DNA TGTGCCAGTAGTACCCTAGCGGAAAAACCGGAGACCGGGGAGCTGTTTTTT. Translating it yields CASSTLAEKPETGELFF.